Presented here are 17 T cell receptor beta chains from one specimen sequenced in a study of T cells in localized non-small cell lung cancer. TCRdb keeps only in-frame clones here, not all; method: immunoSEQ multiplex PCR. Among approximately 20,000 clones listed, around nine tenths were seen once. This specimen consisted of peripheral blood, obtained before any cancer treatment. The receptors stem from a male donor aged 60 or older with stage I squamous cell lung carcinoma.

The V and J genes are TRBV29-1 and TRBJ2-3; 11 bases are shared with TRBD1. CDR3 length: 17 residues. J was trimmed by 1 base and V by 1 base; bases with no gene match: 7. The germline gives CDR1 SQVTM, CDR2 ANQGSEA. CDR3 residues: CSVEVLGTGGGTDTQYF. The DNA of the CDR3 is TGCAGCGTTGAAGTCTTAGGGACAGGGGGGGGCACAGATACGCAGTATTTT.

This sequence joins TRBV5-1 and TRBJ1-4; TRBD1 might be the D (5 bases). The germline V gene encodes CDR1 SGHRS and CDR2 YFSETQ. V lost 5 bases, J lost 4 bases, and 12 bases lay in between. This CDR3 has 14 residues. CDR3 sequence: CASRTEHINEKLFF. DNA for the CDR3: TGCGCCAGCAGGACAGAACATATTAATGAAAAACTGTTTTTT.

V gene TRBV4-3 combines with J gene TRBJ1-2; D is ambiguous. CDR1 is LGHNA, CDR2 YSLEER, per germline. Trimming took 0 bases from V and 7 from J, leaving 12 bases between them. There are 14 residues in the CDR3. The CDR3 here is CASSQEVRALGYTF. CDR3 bases: TGCGCCAGCAGCCAAGAGGTTAGAGCTCTTGGCTACACCTTC.

This clone was seen only once. As DNA, the CDR3 is TGTGCCATCACCCCCGGGACAGGGAGCTATGGCTACACCTTC. It specifies CAITPGTGSYGYTF. The chain uses TRBV10-3 and TRBJ1-2; 9 bases are a match to TRBD1. The germline gives CDR1 ENHRY, CDR2 SYGVKD. Trimming took 7 bases from V and 4 from J; bases not matched to a gene: 7. The CDR3 has 14 amino acids.

The genes are TRBV6-5 and TRBJ2-5, with a tentative D call TRBD1 (6 bases). CDR3 size: 15 residues. Trimming cost V 0 bases and J 1 base, with 9 bases left between them. CDR1 is MNHEY and CDR2 is SVGAGI in the germline V gene. This CDR3 reads CASSYSMTGQETQYF. The CDR3 nucleotides read TGTGCCAGCAGTTACTCGATGACAGGCCAAGAGACCCAGTACTTC.

The CDR3 sequence: CASSPESYTDTQYF. The CDR3 bases are TGTGCCAGCTCACCGGAATCCTATACAGATACGCAGTATTTT. The chain employs TRBV18 and TRBJ2-3, with D unclear. The V end lost 3 bases, the J end lost 3 bases, and 10 bases lay between the germline ends. The CDR3 extends over 14 amino acids. CDR1 is KGHSH, CDR2 LQKENI, per germline.

The chain couples TRBV9 to TRBJ2-3; D possibly corresponds to TRBD2 (6 bases). The CDR3 runs to 15 residues. The V gene lost 2 bases and the J gene lost 4 bases, with 14 bases spanning the gap. The germline CDR1 and CDR2 sequences are SGDLS and YYNGEE. The CDR3 sequence is CASSVTPWGADTQYF. Here the CDR3 DNA reads TGTGCCAGCAGCGTTACGCCATGGGGGGCAGATACGCAGTATTTT.

The chain combines TRBV2 with TRBJ2-5; TRBD1 or TRBD2 may be the D gene (6 bases each). The CDR3 consists of 14 residues. Germline assignment: CDR1 SNHLY and CDR2 FYNNEI. Trimming removed 8 bases from V and 2 bases from J, with 15 bases in between. The CDR3 DNA reads TGTGCCAGCCTCCAAGGAGGGGGACAAGAGACCCAGTACTTC. Its protein is CASLQGGGQETQYF.

The chain links TRBV30 to TRBJ1-3; D call uncertain. The CDR3 has 17 amino acids. The V gene's germline CDR1 is GTSNPN and CDR2 SVGIG (reference sequence). Trimming pared 0 bases from V and 0 bases from J, leaving 15 bases between. CDR3 nucleotides: TGTGCCTGGAGTGTAGGGTATGGCTCCCTCTCTGGAAACACCATATATTTT. Its translation: CAWSVGYGSLSGNTIYF.

The gene calls are TRBV5-1 and TRBJ2-1, with 9 bases matching TRBD2. CDR3 length equals 15 residues. V lost 4 bases and J lost 6; bases outside the gene matches: 8. Germline assignment: CDR1 SGHRS and CDR2 YFSETQ. For the CDR3, the DNA is TGCGCCAGCAGCCCCCGTGGTAGCGGGAGCAATGAGCAGTTCTTC. Translation: CASSPRGSGSNEQFF.

The rearrangement links TRBV19 to TRBJ2-5, with 13 positions matching TRBD2. CDR1 is LNHDA, CDR2 SQIVND, per germline (reference sequence). After removal of 6 bases from V and 2 bases from J, the junction contained 9 bases not matched to a gene. The CDR3 extends over 17 amino acids. CDR3 nucleotides: TGTGCCAGTAGCGTAACTAGCGGGAGGGGTGGTCAAGAGACCCAGTACTTC. Its translation is CASSVTSGRGGQETQYF.

This chain uses TRBV11-2 with TRBJ1-2, with a tentative D call TRBD1 (6 bases). The CDR3 is 12 amino acids. V was shortened by 4 bases and J by 8 bases, with 11 bases between the two germline ends. Germline CDR1 SGHAT, CDR2 FQNNGV. The CDR3 coding sequence is TGTGCCAGCAGCTCACAGGGATGGGGCTACACCTTC. Protein product: CASSSQGWGYTF.

This chain uses TRBV28 with TRBJ1-2, with 10 bases matching TRBD1. Unmatched junction bases numbered 5, after V lost 3 bases and J lost 4 bases. CDR3 length: 15 amino acids. The V gene's germline CDR1 is MDHEN and CDR2 SYDVKM. The CDR3 reads CASSLFGDRGYGYTF. The DNA for the CDR3 is TGTGCCAGCAGTTTGTTCGGGGACAGGGGCTATGGCTACACCTTC.

The chain is built from TRBV28 and TRBJ1-2; unclear D gene. Germline V gene lookup returns CDR1 MDHEN and CDR2 SYDVKM. V lost 3 bases, J lost 1 base, and 3 bases lay in between. This CDR3 comprises 12 residues. CDR3 in amino acids: CASSFRNYGYTF. CDR3 DNA sequence: TGTGCCAGCAGTTTTCGTAACTATGGCTACACCTTC.

The chain carries TRBV28 and TRBJ1-1, with D tentatively TRBD1 (5 bases). This CDR3 is built from 14 residues. Germline CDR1 MDHEN, CDR2 SYDVKM. The ends were cut back, 6 bases at V and 6 bases at J, with 17 bases in the middle. CDR3 amino acids: CASSPSMTVPEAFF. CDR3 coding DNA: TGTGCCAGCAGCCCATCGATGACAGTGCCTGAAGCTTTCTTT. Combining the CDR3 with reference TRBV28 and TRBJ1-1 gives the whole variable domain DVKVTQSSRYLVKRTGEKVFLECVQDMDHENMFWYRQDPGLGLRLIYFSYDVKMKEKGDIPEGYSVSREKKERFSLILESASTNQTSMYLCASSPSMTVPEAFFGQGTRLTVV.

The chain links TRBV7-9 to TRBJ2-2; D is ambiguous. Germline loops: CDR1 SEHNR, CDR2 FQNEAQ (reference sequence). The V end was cut by 4 bases, the J end by 7 bases, with 10 bases between. This CDR3 spans 13 amino acids. CDR3 in amino acids: CASSWSLRGELFF. The DNA of the CDR3 is TGTGCCAGCAGCTGGTCCCTGCGCGGGGAGCTGTTTTTT.

The table lists this clone with a count of one. The rearrangement joins TRBV6-1 to TRBJ2-7, with a tentative D call TRBD2 (6 bases). Germline CDR1 is MNHNS and CDR2 is SASEGT. This CDR3 region has 14 residues. V lost 4 bases and J 6 bases, leaving 16 bases between the germline ends. Written as DNA, the CDR3 is TGTGCCAGCAGTGGGAGCGCGGGAAACCCCGAGCAGTACTTC. Its translation: CASSGSAGNPEQYF.